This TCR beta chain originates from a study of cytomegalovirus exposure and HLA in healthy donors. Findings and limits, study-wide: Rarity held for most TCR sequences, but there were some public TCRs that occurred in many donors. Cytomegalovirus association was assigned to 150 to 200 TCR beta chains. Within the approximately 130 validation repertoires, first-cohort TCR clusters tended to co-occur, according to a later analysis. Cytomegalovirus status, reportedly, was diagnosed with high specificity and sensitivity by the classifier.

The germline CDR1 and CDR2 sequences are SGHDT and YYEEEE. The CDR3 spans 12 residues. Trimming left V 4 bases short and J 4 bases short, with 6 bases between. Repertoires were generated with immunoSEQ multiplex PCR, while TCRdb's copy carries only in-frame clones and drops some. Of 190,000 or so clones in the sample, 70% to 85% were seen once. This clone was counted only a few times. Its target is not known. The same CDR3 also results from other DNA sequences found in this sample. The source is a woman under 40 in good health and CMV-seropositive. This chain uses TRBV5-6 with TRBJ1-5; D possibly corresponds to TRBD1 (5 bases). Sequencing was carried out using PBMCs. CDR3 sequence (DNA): TGTGCCAGCAGCCGGACAAATCAGCCCCAGCATTTT. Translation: CASSRTNQPQHF.